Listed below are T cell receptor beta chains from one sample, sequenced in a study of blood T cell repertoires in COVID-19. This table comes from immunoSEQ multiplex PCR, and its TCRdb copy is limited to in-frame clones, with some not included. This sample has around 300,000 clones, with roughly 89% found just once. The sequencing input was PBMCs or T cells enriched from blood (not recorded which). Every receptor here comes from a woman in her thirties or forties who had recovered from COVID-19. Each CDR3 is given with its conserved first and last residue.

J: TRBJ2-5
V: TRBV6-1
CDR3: CASSELGGGATQYF

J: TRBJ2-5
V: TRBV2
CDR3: CANRQGATSETQYF

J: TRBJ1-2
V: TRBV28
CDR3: CASSPGTGVYYGYTF

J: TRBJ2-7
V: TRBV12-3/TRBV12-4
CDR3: CASRLEAGREQYF

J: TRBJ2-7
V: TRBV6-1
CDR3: CASSEDGGRGEQYF

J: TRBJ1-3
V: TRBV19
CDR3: CASSRDRASGNTIYF

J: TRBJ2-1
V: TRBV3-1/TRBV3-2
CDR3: CASSQRTPYNEQFF

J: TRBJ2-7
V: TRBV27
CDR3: CASSLSPETLSGSYEQYF

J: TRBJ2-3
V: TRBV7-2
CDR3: CASSLVRQGDTQYF

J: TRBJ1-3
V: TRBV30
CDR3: CAWRRDRGASGNTIYF

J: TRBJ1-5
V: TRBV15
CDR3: CATRPPGNNQPQHF

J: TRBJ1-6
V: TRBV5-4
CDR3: CASSLSTGDSPLHF

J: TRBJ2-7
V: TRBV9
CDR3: CASSVVAGAYEQYF

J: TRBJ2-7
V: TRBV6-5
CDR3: CASIRGGDGSYEQYF

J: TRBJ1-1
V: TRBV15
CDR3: CATSSRSRTEAFF

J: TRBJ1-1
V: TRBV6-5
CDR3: CASTPSGLNTEAFF

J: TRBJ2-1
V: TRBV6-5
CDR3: CASSPTDIYNEQFF

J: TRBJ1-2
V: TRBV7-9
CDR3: CASSPSGTGYFSYGYTF

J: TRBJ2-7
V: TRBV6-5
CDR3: CATSGTGAVEQYF

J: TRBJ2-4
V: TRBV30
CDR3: CAFEGEAKNIQYF

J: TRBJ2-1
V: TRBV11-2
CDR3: CASSLDFNSYNEQFF

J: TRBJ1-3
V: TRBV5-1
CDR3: CASSLEGGNTIYF

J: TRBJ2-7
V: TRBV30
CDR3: CASSLSRQVYF

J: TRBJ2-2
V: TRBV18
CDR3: CASSHDRAPEELFF

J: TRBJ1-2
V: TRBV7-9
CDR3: CASSFGQGARSYGYTF

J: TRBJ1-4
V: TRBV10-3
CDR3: CAISETGTDEKLFF

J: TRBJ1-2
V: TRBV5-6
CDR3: CASSLVGTASSGGYTF

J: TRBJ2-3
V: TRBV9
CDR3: CASSRSGGTDTQYF

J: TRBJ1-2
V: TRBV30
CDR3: CAWSVWVGGYTF

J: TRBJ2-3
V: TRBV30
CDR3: CAWGTPSDTQYF

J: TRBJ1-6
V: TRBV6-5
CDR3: CASSYSYSQESPLHF

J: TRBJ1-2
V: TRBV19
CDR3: CASLGANYGYTF

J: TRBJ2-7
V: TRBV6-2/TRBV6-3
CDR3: CASSRPGLAREQYF

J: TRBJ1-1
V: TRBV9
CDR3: CASSAGTGATEAFF

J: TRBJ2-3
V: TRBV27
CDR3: CASSLFGTGGAPQYF

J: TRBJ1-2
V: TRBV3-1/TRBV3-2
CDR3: CASSQVDRGYTF

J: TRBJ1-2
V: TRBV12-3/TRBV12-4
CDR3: CASGFPGGGGYTF

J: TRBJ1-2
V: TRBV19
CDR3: CASSNFGSSGDGYTF

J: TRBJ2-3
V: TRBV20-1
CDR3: CSASLGWREGPTDTQYF

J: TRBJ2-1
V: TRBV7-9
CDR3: CASSPLAEYYNEQFF

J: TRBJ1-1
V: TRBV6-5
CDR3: CASRGTGVGTEAFF

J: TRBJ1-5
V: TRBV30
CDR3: CAWSVTNAGGQPQHF

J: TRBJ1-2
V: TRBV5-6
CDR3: CASRPGSYGYTF

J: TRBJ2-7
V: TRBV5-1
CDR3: CASSFLSDGYEQYF

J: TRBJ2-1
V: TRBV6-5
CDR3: CASTKPNSYNEQFF

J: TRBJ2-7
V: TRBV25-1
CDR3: CALLGSGVMYEQYF